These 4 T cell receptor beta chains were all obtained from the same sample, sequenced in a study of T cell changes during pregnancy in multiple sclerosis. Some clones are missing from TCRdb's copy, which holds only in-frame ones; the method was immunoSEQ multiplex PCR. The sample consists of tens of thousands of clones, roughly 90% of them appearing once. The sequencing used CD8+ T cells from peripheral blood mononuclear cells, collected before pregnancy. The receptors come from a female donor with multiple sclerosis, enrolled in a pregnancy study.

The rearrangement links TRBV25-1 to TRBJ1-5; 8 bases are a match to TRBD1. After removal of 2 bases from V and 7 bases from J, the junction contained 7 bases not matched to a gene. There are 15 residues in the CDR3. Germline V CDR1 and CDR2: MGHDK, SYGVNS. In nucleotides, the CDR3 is TGTGCCAGCAGTGAAGGCAGGGGGCCGACACAGCCCCAGCATTTT. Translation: CASSEGRGPTQPQHF. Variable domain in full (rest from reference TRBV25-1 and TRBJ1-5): EADIYQTPRYLVIGTGKKITLECSQTMGHDKMYWYQQDPGMELHLIHYSYGVNSTEKGDLSSESTVSRIRTEHFPLTLESARPSHTSQYLCASSEGRGPTQPQHFGDGTRLSIL.

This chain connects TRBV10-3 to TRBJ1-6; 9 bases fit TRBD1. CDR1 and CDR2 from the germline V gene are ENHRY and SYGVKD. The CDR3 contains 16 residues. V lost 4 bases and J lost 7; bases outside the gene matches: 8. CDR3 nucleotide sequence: TGTGCCATCAGTGCGACCGGGACAGGGTTAAATTCACCCCTCCACTTT. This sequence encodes CAISATGTGLNSPLHF.

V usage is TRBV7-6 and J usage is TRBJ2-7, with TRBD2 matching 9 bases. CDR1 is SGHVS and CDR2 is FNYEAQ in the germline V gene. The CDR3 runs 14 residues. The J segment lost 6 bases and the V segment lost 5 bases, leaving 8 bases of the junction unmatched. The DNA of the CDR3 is TGTGCCAGCAGCATGCCGGGGACTAGCTTCGAGCAGTACTTC. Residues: CASSMPGTSFEQYF.

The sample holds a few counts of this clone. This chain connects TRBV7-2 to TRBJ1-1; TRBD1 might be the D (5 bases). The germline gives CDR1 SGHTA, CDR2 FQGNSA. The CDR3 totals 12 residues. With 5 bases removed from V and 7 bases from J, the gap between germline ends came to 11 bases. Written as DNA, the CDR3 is TGTGCCAGCAGCCCCCCCACAGGTGAAGCTTTCTTT. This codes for CASSPPTGEAFF.